One sample yielded the 21 T cell receptor beta chains listed below, sequenced in a study of molecular identifiers for immune sequencing clone quantification. Via MiXCR, TCRdb re-called the PCR reads, giving one row per CDR3 protein. The data contain about 640,000 distinct CDR3 sequences, nearly 20% of them singletons. Sample: naive CD8+ T cells from blood, with Jurkat cell RNA spiked in. The subset is: FACS-sorted CD8+CD4-CCR7+CD45RA+ naive T cells. The source of these receptors is a human donor in good health. Some libraries in this study had Jurkat cell RNA spiked in.

This clonotype was picked up many times. The J gene is TRBJ2-3, the V gene TRBV7-9, with 8 bases aligning to TRBD2. CDR3 length: 16 residues. The germline V gene encodes CDR1 SEHNR and CDR2 FQNEAQ (reference sequence). After removal of 11 bases from V and 4 bases from J, the junction contained 17 bases not matched to a gene. The CDR3 sequence is CARYPLSGGTPDTQYF. CDR3 DNA sequence: TGTGCCCGCTACCCCTTGAGCGGGGGTACCCCAGATACGCAGTATTTT.

In its sample, this clonotype was seen many times. V is TRBV4-3 and J is TRBJ1-5; 9 bases are shared with TRBD1. This CDR3 is built from 15 residues. V trimming: 0 bases; J trimming: 6 bases; junction bases outside the gene matches: 3. Germline V gene lookup returns CDR1 LGHNA and CDR2 YSLEER. This CDR3 is CASSQDTGGGQPQHF. CDR3 in DNA: TGCGCCAGCAGCCAAGATACAGGGGGCGGTCAGCCCCAGCATTTT.

To note about this clonotype: Given the absence of the conserved phenylalanine or tryptophan at the CDR3 end, a read error is likely. The chain employs TRBV7-9 and TRBJ2-7, with D perhaps matching TRBD1 or TRBD2 (5 bases each). CDR1 and CDR2 (germline): SEHNR, FQNEAQ (reference sequence). This CDR3 has 13 amino acids. V was cut by 3 bases and J by 7 bases, with 13 bases left in between. CDR3 protein: CASSLGDPKEQYL. DNA for the CDR3: TGTGCCAGCAGCTTGGGGGACCCCAAGGAGCAGTACCTC.

The rearrangement uses TRBV3-1 and TRBJ1-1; D is possibly TRBD1 (6 bases). The CDR3 has 16 amino acids. V was clipped by 0 bases and J by 0 bases, with 11 bases between them. Germline CDR1 is LGHDT and CDR2 is YNNKEL (reference sequence). The CDR3 DNA reads as TGTGCCAGCAGCCAAGACGAGGGGGTACTGAACACTGAAGCTTTCTTT. Translated, it gives CASSQDEGVLNTEAFF. Drawing the rest from reference TRBV3-1 and TRBJ1-1, the complete variable domain is DTAVSQTPKYLVTQMGNDKSIKCEQNLGHDTMYWYKQDSKKFLKIMFSYNNKELIINETVPNRFSPKSPDKAHLNLHINSLELGDSAVYFCASSQDEGVLNTEAFFGQGTRLTVV.

There are many counts of this clonotype. The chain recombines TRBV19 with TRBJ1-1; 8 bases fit TRBD1. The V segment lost 3 bases and the J segment 5 bases; nucleotides outside the gene matches: 2. From germline, CDR1 is LNHDA and CDR2 SQIVND (reference sequence). CDR3 length: 13 amino acids. This CDR3 reads CASSITGGTEAFF. In nucleotides, the CDR3 is TGTGCCAGTAGTATCACAGGGGGGACTGAAGCTTTCTTT.

The chain couples TRBV19 to TRBJ2-7; either TRBD1 or TRBD2 may supply D (5 bases each). Germline V gene sequence: CDR1 LNHDA, CDR2 SQIVND (reference sequence). V was trimmed by 3 bases and J by 4 bases, leaving 16 bases between them. The CDR3 extends over 15 amino acids. CDR3 nucleotides: TGTGCCAGTAGTATGGCCGGGACGGCTGAATACGAGCAGTACTTC. This sequence encodes CASSMAGTAEYEQYF.

As for this clonotype: Just one base apart from a much larger clone, this may be a read error. V gene TRBV6-2 or TRBV6-3 combines with J gene TRBJ2-7; 8 nucleotides agree with TRBD2. Germline V lookup: CDR1 MNHEY, CDR2 SVGEGT. The CDR3 consists of 14 residues. The CDR3 loop is CASSPGGRNYERYF. CDR3 sequence (DNA): TGTGCCAGCAGCCCAGGCGGGAGGAACTACGAGCGGTACTTC.

This clonotype was recorded a few times. CDR3 in DNA: TGTGCCAGCAGCTTAAGCCCAGGGGGTATAGATACGCAGTATTTT. Translation: CASSLSPGGIDTQYF. The chain recombines TRBV13 with TRBJ2-3; 7 bases align to TRBD1. The CDR3 runs 15 residues. V lost 2 bases to trimming and J lost 5 bases; unmatched junction nucleotides: 7. Germline CDR1 is PRHDT and CDR2 is FYEKMQ (reference sequence).

This clonotype has at least ten counts. The CDR3 loop reads CASSYRAVSSSGNTIYF. CDR3 nucleotides: TGTGCCAGCAGTTACCGGGCCGTTTCGTCCTCTGGAAACACCATATATTTT. The rearrangement uses TRBV6-2 or TRBV6-3 and TRBJ1-3; D is unresolved. The CDR3 covers 17 residues. Germline V lookup: CDR1 MNHEY, CDR2 SVGEGT. The V end lost 2 bases, the J end lost 0 bases, and 14 bases lay between the germline ends.

This clonotype has a count of ten or more. The chain recombines TRBV6-5 with TRBJ1-1, with TRBD1 identical over 10 bases. Per germline, CDR1 MNHEY and CDR2 SVGAGI. V shed 2 bases, J shed 3 bases, and the junction held 6 bases outside the gene matches. The CDR3 runs to 16 residues. CDR3 sequence (DNA): TGTGCCAGCAGTTACGGCGGACAGGGGGTTGACACTGAAGCTTTCTTT. It codes for CASSYGGQGVDTEAFF.

The chain carries TRBV24-1 and TRBJ2-1, with D tentatively TRBD2 (6 bases). Trimming pared 0 bases from V and 5 bases from J, leaving 22 bases between. The CDR3 spans 19 residues. Germline-derived CDR1 and CDR2 are KGHDR and SFDVKD. The CDR3: CATSDLLRGTRSRHNEQFF. DNA of the CDR3: TGTGCCACCAGTGATTTGCTACGCGGGACCCGCTCAAGGCACAATGAGCAGTTCTTC.

The chain links TRBV7-9 to TRBJ2-1; unclear D gene. The CDR3 runs 15 residues. Between the trimmed V and J ends, which lost 3 bases and 4 bases, there was a span of 13 bases. Germline-derived CDR1 and CDR2 are SEHNR and FQNEAQ (reference sequence). The CDR3 sequence: CASSFRNSPYNEQFF. DNA for the CDR3: TGTGCCAGCAGCTTTAGAAACAGCCCATACAATGAGCAGTTCTTC.

In its sample, this clonotype was seen many times. The chain combines TRBV14 with TRBJ1-1; no firm D call. V lost 3 bases and J 1 base, leaving 9 bases between the germline ends. Germline loops: CDR1 SGHDN, CDR2 FVKESK. There are 14 residues in the CDR3. The CDR3 spells CASSHPPWNTEAFF. The CDR3 nucleotides are TGTGCCAGCAGCCACCCCCCCTGGAACACTGAAGCTTTCTTT.

In regard to this clonotype: One base away lies a much larger clone, so this may be a sequencing read error. This chain uses TRBV4-3 with TRBJ1-2; D unclear. This CDR3 is 13 amino acids long. The germline V gene encodes CDR1 LGHNA and CDR2 YSLEER. Trimming shortened V by 3 bases and J by 4 bases, and 9 bases separated the two germline ends. The CDR3 DNA reads as TGCGCCAGCAGCCACGTCGGCAGCTATGGCTACACCTTC. Translating it yields CASSHVGSYGYTF.

V is TRBV6-5 and J is TRBJ2-1; tentatively, D is TRBD2 (6 bases). V was clipped by 2 bases and J by 8 bases, with 16 bases between them. The CDR3 is 15 amino acids. Germline V CDR1 and CDR2: MNHEY, SVGAGI. As DNA, the CDR3 is TGTGCCAGCAGTTACGGTCCGGGACTTGAGGATGAGCAGTTCTTC. This gives the protein CASSYGPGLEDEQFF.

A remark on this clonotype: This clone may be a read error of a much larger clone one base away. The CDR3 region is CAGSLEVTSGDTQYF. The CDR3 DNA reads as TGTGCCGGCAGCTTGGAGGTGACTAGCGGAGATACGCAGTATTTT. The chain combines TRBV5-6 with TRBJ2-3; TRBD2 matches 9 bases. In germline, CDR1 is SGHDT, CDR2 YYEEEE. The CDR3 runs to 15 residues.

This clonotype appeared many times. The chain is built from TRBV12-3 or TRBV12-4 and TRBJ1-5; 8 bases fit TRBD1. V was clipped by 7 bases and J by 7 bases; unmatched bases: 3. The CDR3 spans 12 residues. The chain's CDR3 is CASMTGAQPQHF. The CDR3 DNA sequence: TGTGCCAGCATGACAGGGGCCCAGCCCCAGCATTTT.

The genes are TRBV19 and TRBJ1-5; no definite D call. This CDR3 has 15 residues. The V gene lost 3 bases and the J gene lost 0 bases, with 9 bases spanning the gap. Per germline, CDR1 LNHDA and CDR2 SQIVND (reference sequence). The DNA of the CDR3 is TGTGCCAGTAGTATGGACCATTATAGCAATCAGCCCCAGCATTTT. Amino acid sequence: CASSMDHYSNQPQHF.

This clonotype has ten or more counts. The chain combines TRBV21-1 with TRBJ1-5. TRBV21-1 is given as a pseudogene. The CDR3 covers 14 residues. The CDR3 DNA sequence: TGTGCCAGCAGCAAAGGGACGGAGAATCAGCCCCAGCATTTT. Translating gives CASSKGTENQPQHF.

This clonotype was seen a few times. This chain joins TRBV7-3 and TRBJ2-5; 8 bases align to TRBD1. CDR3 length: 13 amino acids. V gave up 4 bases and J gave up 4 bases; unmatched junction bases: 2. CDR1 is SGHTA and CDR2 is FQGTGA in the germline V gene. CDR3: CASSSGGAETQYF. The DNA for the CDR3 is TGTGCCAGCAGCTCAGGGGGCGCAGAGACCCAGTACTTC.

As for this clonotype: Just one base apart from a much larger clone, this may be a read error. The CDR3 DNA reads TGTGCCAGCAGCCCCTTACAGGAGGCGGCCTACGAGCAGTACTTC. Amino acids: CASSPLQEAAYEQYF. The chain links TRBV7-8 to TRBJ2-7; TRBD1 or TRBD2 may be the D gene (5 bases each). The CDR3 consists of 15 residues. Between the trimmed V and J ends, which lost 5 bases and 2 bases, there was a span of 16 bases. From germline, CDR1 is SGHVS and CDR2 FQNEAQ. Full variable domain (outside the CDR3, taken from reference TRBV7-8 and TRBJ2-7): GAGVSQSPRYKVAKRGQDVALRCDPISGHVSLFWYQQALGQGPEFLTYFQNEAQLDKSGLPSDRFFAERPEGSVSTLKIQRTQQEDSAVYLCASSPLQEAAYEQYFGPGTRLTVT.